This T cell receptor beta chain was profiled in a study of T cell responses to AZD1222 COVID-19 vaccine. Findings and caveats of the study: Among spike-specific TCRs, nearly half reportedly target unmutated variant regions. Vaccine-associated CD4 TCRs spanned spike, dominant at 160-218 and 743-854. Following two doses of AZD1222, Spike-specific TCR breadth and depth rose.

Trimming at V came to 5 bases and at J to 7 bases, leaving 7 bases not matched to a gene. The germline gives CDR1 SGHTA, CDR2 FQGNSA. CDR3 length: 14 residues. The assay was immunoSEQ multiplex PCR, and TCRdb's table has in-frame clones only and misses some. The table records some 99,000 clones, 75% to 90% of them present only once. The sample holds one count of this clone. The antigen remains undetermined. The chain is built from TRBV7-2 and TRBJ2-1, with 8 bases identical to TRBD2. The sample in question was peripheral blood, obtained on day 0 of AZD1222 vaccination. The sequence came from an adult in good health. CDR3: CASSQGLVGNEQFF. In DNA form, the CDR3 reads TGTGCCAGCAGCCAGGGACTAGTCGGGAATGAGCAGTTCTTC.